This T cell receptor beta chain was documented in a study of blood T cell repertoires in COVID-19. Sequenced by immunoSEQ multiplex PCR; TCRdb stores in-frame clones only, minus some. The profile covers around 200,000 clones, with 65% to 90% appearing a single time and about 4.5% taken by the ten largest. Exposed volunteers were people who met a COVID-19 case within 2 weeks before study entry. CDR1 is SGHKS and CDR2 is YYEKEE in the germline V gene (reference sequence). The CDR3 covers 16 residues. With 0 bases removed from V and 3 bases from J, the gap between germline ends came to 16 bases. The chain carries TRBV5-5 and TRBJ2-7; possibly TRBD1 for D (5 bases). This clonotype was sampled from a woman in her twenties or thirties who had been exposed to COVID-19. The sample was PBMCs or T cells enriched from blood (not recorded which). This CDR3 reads CASSLEGRVRFYEQYF. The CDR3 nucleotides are TGTGCCAGCAGCTTGGAGGGCAGGGTGAGATTCTACGAGCAGTACTTC.